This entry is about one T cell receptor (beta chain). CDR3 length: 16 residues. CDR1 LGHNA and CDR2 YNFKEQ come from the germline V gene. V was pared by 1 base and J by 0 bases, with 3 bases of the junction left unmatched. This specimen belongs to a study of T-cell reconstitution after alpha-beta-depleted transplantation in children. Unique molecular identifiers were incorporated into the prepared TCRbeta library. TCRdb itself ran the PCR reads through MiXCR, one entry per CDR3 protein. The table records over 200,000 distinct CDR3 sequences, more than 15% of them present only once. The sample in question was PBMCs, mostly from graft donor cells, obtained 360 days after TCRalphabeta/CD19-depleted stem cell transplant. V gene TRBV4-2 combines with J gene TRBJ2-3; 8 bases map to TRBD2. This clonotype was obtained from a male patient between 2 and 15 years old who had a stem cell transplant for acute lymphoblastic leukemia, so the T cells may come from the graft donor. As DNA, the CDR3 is TGTGCCAGCAGCCAAGTAGCGGGGAGGAGCACAGATACGCAGTATTTT. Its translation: CASSQVAGRSTDTQYF.